The TCR beta chain under discussion was sequenced for a study of T cell repertoires in cytomegalovirus infection. Study context: CMV infection and matching HLA type were both indicated by public TCR beta signatures.

TCRdb re-called the reads through MiXCR, storing one row per CDR3 protein. The sample holds about 740,000 distinct CDR3 sequences; about a third are singletons and the top ten take under 3.5%. Germline V gene lookup returns CDR1 MNHEY and CDR2 SVGAGI. The CDR3 sequence is 15 residues long. V shed 0 bases and J shed 4 bases, with 10 bases lying between them. The sequence derives from a human donor in good health (CMV status not recorded). Some clones in this sample may be carry-over from other donors' samples. Sequencing was done on a sample of PBMCs. This rearrangement joins TRBV6-5 to TRBJ1-3; D is perhaps TRBD1 (6 bases). CDR3 residues: CASSYSRGTGNTIYF. The CDR3 DNA follows: TGTGCCAGCAGTTACTCGAGGGGGACAGGAAACACCATATATTTT.